This T cell receptor (beta chain) appears in the sequencing data of a study of cytomegalovirus exposure and HLA in healthy donors. The study's findings and limits: In a later analysis, donors in an Asian-associated ancestry cluster reportedly had fewer N-insertions in productive TCRs than the cohort mean. When the data were analyzed later, several of the most significant clusters appeared to be linked to common viral pathogens.

The V end lost 0 bases, the J end lost 5 bases, and 14 bases lay between the germline ends. Germline V gene data show CDR1 as MNHNS and CDR2 as SASEGT. The CDR3 loop spans 16 amino acids. The study sampled nominally healthy donors, though unrecorded immune exposures were likely. This clone appeared once. No antigen is known for it. The PCR used 60 Vbeta and 13 Jbeta primers. The assay was immunoSEQ multiplex PCR, and TCRdb's table has in-frame clones only and misses some. The repertoire holds about 150,000 clones, with around 80% as singletons. The V call is TRBV6-1, the J call TRBJ2-1, with D maybe TRBD1 (5 bases). This sequence originates from a young man in good health and CMV-seropositive. The sample consisted of PBMCs. In DNA, the CDR3 is TGTGCCAGCAGTGAAGCGGGGCAGGAGCTTAACAATGAGCAGTTCTTC. This sequence encodes CASSEAGQELNNEQFF.